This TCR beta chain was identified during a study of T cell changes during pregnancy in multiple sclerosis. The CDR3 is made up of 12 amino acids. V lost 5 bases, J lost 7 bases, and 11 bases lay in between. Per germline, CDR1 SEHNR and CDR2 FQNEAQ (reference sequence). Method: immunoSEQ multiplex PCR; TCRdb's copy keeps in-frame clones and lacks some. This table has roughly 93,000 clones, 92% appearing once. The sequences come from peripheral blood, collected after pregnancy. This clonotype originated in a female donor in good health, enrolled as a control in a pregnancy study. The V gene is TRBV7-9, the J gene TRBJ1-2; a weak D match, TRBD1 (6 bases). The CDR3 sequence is CASSGWTVGYTF. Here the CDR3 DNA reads TGTGCCAGCAGCGGTTGGACAGTTGGCTACACCTTC.